This T cell receptor beta chain is drawn from a study of Graves' ophthalmopathy and Graves' hyperthyroidism. Included hyperthyroidism patients were aged 18 to 65 and newly diagnosed (under 2 months' duration). This clonotype was seen repeatedly, ten times or more. CDR3 regions of TCR beta were amplified from RNA transcripts. Investigators did first-round RT-PCR with HTBI primers, then second-round multiplex PCR. TCRdb called the multiplex PCR reads again in MiXCR, with one record for every CDR3 protein. The sample lists hundreds of thousands of distinct CDR3 sequences; 20% to 25% were seen once. Germline loops: CDR1 MDHEN, CDR2 SYDVKM. The CDR3 loop spans 15 amino acids. V lost 5 bases, J lost 1 base, and 12 bases lay in between.

Sequenced: peripheral blood. The clonotype originates from a woman younger than 30 with stable Graves' hyperthyroidism. Some clones in this sample may be carry-over from other donors' samples. The V call is TRBV28, the J call TRBJ1-5, with TRBD1 as a possible D gene (6 bases). CDR3 amino acids: CASSQDSISNQPQHF. In nucleotides, the CDR3 is TGTGCCAGCAGTCAGGACAGTATAAGCAATCAGCCCCAGCATTTT.